The rows below give T cell receptor beta chains drawn from one sample of a study of blood T cell repertoires in COVID-19. Repertoires were generated with immunoSEQ multiplex PCR, while TCRdb's copy carries only in-frame clones and drops some. The repertoire has about 88,000 clones, approximately 88% of them found once; the top ten carry about a sixth. Specimen: peripheral blood. The receptors derive from a woman aged 55-69 years with COVID-19, enrolled during active disease. CDR3s include the opening cysteine and the closing phenylalanine or tryptophan. D genes are given only for firm matches. Clone size is stated in some rows and not others, as once, few, many or a class when expanded.

abundance	v_gene	j_gene	d_gene	CDR3nt	CDR3aa
-	TRBV18	TRBJ1-2	-	TGTGCCAGCTGCGGGGACCCCAACTATGGCTACACCTTC	CASCGDPNYGYTF
-	TRBV18	TRBJ1-1	TRBD1	TGTGCCAGCTCACTACAGCCGGGACAGGGGGACACTGAAGCTTTCTTT	CASSLQPGQGDTEAFF
-	TRBV18	TRBJ2-1	TRBD2	TGTGCCAGCTCACCACGAGCGGGGGTTTACAATGAGCAGTTCTTC	CASSPRAGVYNEQFF
-	TRBV11-2	TRBJ1-2	-	TGTGCCAGCAGCTTAGATCCGGTGAACTATGGCTACACCTTC	CASSLDPVNYGYTF
-	TRBV4-1	TRBJ2-7	-	TGCGCCAGCAGCCAAGGTAGCGGATATGAGCAGTACTTC	CASSQGSGYEQYF
-	TRBV7-9	TRBJ1-2	TRBD1	TGTGCCAGCAGCTATGGACAGGGAAGGAACTATGGCTACACCTTC	CASSYGQGRNYGYTF
few	TRBV5-1	TRBJ2-7	TRBD1	TGCGCCAGCAGCTCCAGGACAGGGGCCTACGAGCAGTACTTC	CASSSRTGAYEQYF
-	TRBV6-2/TRBV6-3	TRBJ1-5	TRBD1	TGTGCCAGCAGCCCGACAGGGACTCAGCCCCAGCATTTT	CASSPTGTQPQHF
-	TRBV6-2/TRBV6-3	TRBJ1-1	TRBD1	TGTGCCAGCAGTTACTCACGGGACAGCCAAAACACTGAAGCTTTCTTT	CASSYSRDSQNTEAFF
-	TRBV5-1	TRBJ2-7	-	TGCGCCAGCAGCTTGAACCCGGGCTCCTACGAGCAGTACTTC	CASSLNPGSYEQYF
-	TRBV5-1	TRBJ1-1	-	TGCGCCAGCAGCTTGGGGGACAACTCTTTCTTT	CASSLGDNSFF
-	TRBV6-6	TRBJ1-2	-	TGTGCCAGCAGCCGTGGACAGCTTAACTATGGCTACACCTTC	CASSRGQLNYGYTF
few	TRBV5-8	TRBJ1-2	-	TGTGCCAGCAGCACCCCGGGACATTTTTGGGGCTACACCTTC	CASSTPGHFWGYTF
-	TRBV7-2	TRBJ2-3	-	TGTGCCAGCAGCTTAGTTTCGGGGGGCACAGATACGCAGTATTTT	CASSLVSGGTDTQYF
-	TRBV6-6	TRBJ1-6	-	TGTGCCAGCAGTTCCGCGACAGATCCAAATTCACCCCTCCACTTT	CASSSATDPNSPLHF
-	TRBV7-7	TRBJ2-7	TRBD1	TGTGCCAGCAGCGGCGGACAGGGAACCTACGAGCAGTACTTC	CASSGGQGTYEQYF
-	TRBV6-6	TRBJ2-3	TRBD1	TGTGCCAGCAGTTACCGTCAGGGGGCCCGGGCAGATACGCAGTATTTT	CASSYRQGARADTQYF
-	TRBV7-8	TRBJ1-1	-	TGTGCCAGCAGCTTAGCGAGGGGGTACACTGAAGCTTTCTTT	CASSLARGYTEAFF
-	TRBV7-9	TRBJ2-5	-	TGTGCCAGCAGCCCAGGACACGGTCAAGAGACCCAGTACTTC	CASSPGHGQETQYF
-	TRBV15	TRBJ2-3	-	TGTGCCACCAGCGCCGGGGTTAGCACAGATACGCAGTATTTT	CATSAGVSTDTQYF
-	TRBV19	TRBJ1-2	TRBD1	TGTGCCAGTAGTCGATTAGGGACAGGAGTCTTTAACTATGGCTACACCTTC	CASSRLGTGVFNYGYTF
few	TRBV7-9	TRBJ2-3	TRBD2	TGTGCCAGTAGCGGGGAGGAGGATACGCAGTATTTT	CASSGEEDTQYF
-	TRBV5-1	TRBJ2-5	TRBD2	TGCGCCAGCAGCCCCGGACTAGCCGAGGGGACCCAGTACTTC	CASSPGLAEGTQYF
-	TRBV6-1	TRBJ2-1	-	TGTGCCAGCAGTGAATTCGTCGAGAATGAGCAGTTCTTC	CASSEFVENEQFF
-	TRBV28	TRBJ1-3	-	TGTGCCAGCAGTCAACAGGGAGTTCGCAACACCATATATTTT	CASSQQGVRNTIYF
-	TRBV5-4	TRBJ1-2	-	TGTGCCAGCAGCACCTTAGACAGGACCTATGGCTACACCTTC	CASSTLDRTYGYTF
-	TRBV7-2	TRBJ2-7	TRBD1	TGTGCCAGCAGCCTACGCCCGGGACAGGGAACCTACGAGCAGTACTTC	CASSLRPGQGTYEQYF
-	TRBV19	TRBJ2-3	-	TGTGCCAGTAGTATAGGGCTAGGTGGAGATACGCAGTATTTT	CASSIGLGGDTQYF
-	TRBV29-1	TRBJ1-2	-	TGCAGCGTTGCCCGCGGCTCTAACTATGGCTACACCTTC	CSVARGSNYGYTF
-	TRBV25-1	TRBJ1-2	TRBD1	TGTGCCAGCAGCTCCCGGACAGGGGGTGGCTACACCTTC	CASSSRTGGGYTF
-	TRBV20-1	TRBJ2-7	TRBD1	TGCAGTGCTAGAGATATCGGACAGGTCTACTTC	CSARDIGQVYF
-	TRBV5-1	TRBJ2-2	TRBD1	TGCGCCAGCAGCTTGAGTTGGGCCGGGACAGACACCGGGGAGCTGTTTTTT	CASSLSWAGTDTGELFF
-	TRBV9	TRBJ2-1	TRBD2	TGTGCCAGCAGCGCGGGGGGTTTCGAGCAGTTCTTC	CASSAGGFEQFF
once	TRBV2	TRBJ2-2	-	TGTGCCAGCGACCAGGCTAACACCGGGGAGCTGTTTTTT	CASDQANTGELFF
-	TRBV5-1	TRBJ1-5	TRBD1	TGCGCCAGCAGCTTCACAGGGGTGCAGCCCCAGCATTTT	CASSFTGVQPQHF
few	TRBV27	TRBJ1-5	-	TGTGCCAGCAGTTCCCGACACGGTGGACAGCCCCAGCATTTT	CASSSRHGGQPQHF
-	TRBV14	TRBJ2-3	TRBD2	TGTGCCAGCAGCCAAGACCCAGCGGGGGTATACACAGATACGCAGTATTTT	CASSQDPAGVYTDTQYF
-	TRBV6-1	TRBJ1-6	-	TGTGCCAGCAGTGTATATAGCCCGTCCTATAATTCACCCCTCCACTTT	CASSVYSPSYNSPLHF
-	TRBV6-5	TRBJ1-1	-	TGTGCCAGCAGTTACGTGGGGCGCACTGAAGCTTTCTTT	CASSYVGRTEAFF
few	TRBV12-3/TRBV12-4	TRBJ2-1	-	TGTGCCAGCAGCCCTGGACCAGGGATTCGGTTCTTC	CASSPGPGIRFF
-	TRBV28	TRBJ2-2	-	TGTGCCAGCAGTGAAGGGGATAACACCGGGGAGCTGTTTTTT	CASSEGDNTGELFF
-	TRBV27	TRBJ1-4	TRBD1	TGTGCCAGCAGTCTGACAGGGGGCGCGGAAAAACTGTTTTTT	CASSLTGGAEKLFF
-	TRBV4-1	TRBJ2-2	TRBD1	TGCGCCAGCAGCCAAGGGACAGGGGGCATCGGTACCGGGGAGCTGTTTTTT	CASSQGTGGIGTGELFF
-	TRBV5-1	TRBJ2-1	TRBD2	TGCGCCAGCAGCTTGGCCGTAGCGGGGGGCTACAATGAGCAGTTCTTC	CASSLAVAGGYNEQFF
-	TRBV4-1	TRBJ1-3	-	TGCGCCAGCAGCCAAGTGGGGGATCGGGGGAGCACCATATATTTT	CASSQVGDRGSTIYF
once	TRBV6-5	TRBJ1-2	-	TGTGCCAGCAGTCAGGATTTTAACTATGGCTACACCTTC	CASSQDFNYGYTF
-	TRBV5-1	TRBJ2-3	TRBD2	TGCGCCAGCAGCTGGGGGACTAGCGGGGAACTCACAGATACGCAGTATTTT	CASSWGTSGELTDTQYF
-	TRBV5-4	TRBJ2-5	TRBD2	TGTGCCAGCAGCTTGGGACTAGCGGCCCAAGAGACCCAGTACTTC	CASSLGLAAQETQYF
-	TRBV5-5	TRBJ1-4	TRBD1	TGTGCCAGCACCCAAGGGACAGTACAGGAAAAACTGTTTTTT	CASTQGTVQEKLFF
-	TRBV7-9	TRBJ1-4	-	TGTGCCAGCAGCTCGCGGACAGCGCGCGAAAAACTGTTTTTT	CASSSRTAREKLFF
-	TRBV4-3	TRBJ1-4	-	TGCGCCAGCAGCCAAGGATTGGAACAGAATGAAAAACTGTTTTTT	CASSQGLEQNEKLFF
-	TRBV27	TRBJ1-6	TRBD1	TGTGCCAGCAGTTTAGGGACAGCCAATTCACCCCTCCACTTT	CASSLGTANSPLHF
-	TRBV6-5	TRBJ1-4	TRBD1	TGTGCCAGCAGGGGGACAGCAACTAATGAAAAACTGTTTTTT	CASRGTATNEKLFF
-	TRBV7-2	TRBJ2-2	-	TGTGCCAGCCGGGCGGGCCCAATCACCGGGGAGCTGTTTTTT	CASRAGPITGELFF
-	TRBV11-2	TRBJ1-2	-	TGTGCCAGCAGCTTAGATCGATATACACCCTATGGCTACACCTTC	CASSLDRYTPYGYTF